The 13 T cell receptor beta chains given below trace back to one sample, sequenced in a study of blood T cell repertoires in COVID-19. Profiling relied on immunoSEQ multiplex PCR, and the TCRdb table lists in-frame clones only, not all of them. The data contain fewer than 180,000 clones, about four fifths of them seen just once; the ten biggest clones take up 2.2%. What was sequenced was peripheral blood. These TCRs come from a man aged 70 or older with acute or convalescent COVID-19.

CDR3 sequence reads: CAIKNGGGHSPLHF. Written as DNA, the CDR3 is TGTGCCATCAAAAACGGTGGAGGTCATTCACCCCTCCACTTT. The chain employs TRBV28 and TRBJ1-6; D is unresolved. V was trimmed by 10 bases and J by 8 bases, leaving 18 bases between them. This CDR3 has 14 residues. Germline CDR1 MDHEN, CDR2 SYDVKM. The full variable domain, rest sourced from reference TRBV28 and TRBJ1-6, is DVKVTQSSRYLVKRTGEKVFLECVQDMDHENMFWYRQDPGLGLRLIYFSYDVKMKEKGDIPEGYSVSREKKERFSLILESASTNQTSMYLCAIKNGGGHSPLHFGNGTRLTVT.

This clone showed up just once. V is TRBV6-5 and J is TRBJ1-3; TRBD1 matches 10 bases. V shed 0 bases, J shed 3 bases, and the junction held 2 bases outside the gene matches. Germline loops: CDR1 MNHEY, CDR2 SVGAGI. This CDR3 comprises 16 residues. CDR3 sequence: CASSYSGTGDGNTIYF. CDR3 DNA: TGTGCCAGCAGTTACTCCGGGACAGGGGATGGAAACACCATATATTTT.

The V and J genes are TRBV30 and TRBJ2-1, with 8 positions matching TRBD2. Germline CDR1 and CDR2: GTSNPN and SVGIG (reference sequence). CDR3 length: 13 residues. V dropped 2 bases and J dropped 5; count of bases not matched to a gene: 2. This CDR3 reads CAWSRGGHNEQFF. CDR3 nucleotides: TGTGCCTGGAGTCGGGGGGGCCACAATGAGCAGTTCTTC. Filled out from reference TRBV30 and TRBJ2-1, the complete variable domain reads SQTIHQWPATLVQPVGSPLSLECTVEGTSNPNLYWYRQAAGRGLQLLFYSVGIGQISSEVPQNLSASRPQDRQFILSSKKLLLSDSGFYLCAWSRGGHNEQFFGPGTRLTVL.

The rearrangement uses TRBV11-2 and TRBJ1-1; D gene uncertain. Germline V gene data show CDR1 as SGHAT and CDR2 as FQNNGV. The CDR3 sequence is 14 residues long. Deletions cut 2 bases from V and 0 bases from J, with 7 bases between. CDR3 coding DNA: TGTGCCAGCAGCTTACCTCCTATGAACACTGAAGCTTTCTTT. It is translated as CASSLPPMNTEAFF.

The CDR3 nucleotides are TGCGCCAGCAAGGGACAAGCGAACACCGGGGAGCTGTTTTTT. Its translation is CASKGQANTGELFF. This rearrangement joins TRBV10-2 to TRBJ2-2, with D perhaps TRBD1 (6 bases). Germline CDR1 reads WSHSY; CDR2 reads SAAADI. V was shortened by 7 bases and J by 0 bases, with 9 bases between the two germline ends. This CDR3 is built from 14 residues.

V is TRBV6-1 and J is TRBJ2-1; 9 bases line up with TRBD2. Germline V CDR1 and CDR2: MNHNS, SASEGT. The junction had 5 bases not matched to a gene; V was cut back by 2 bases and J by 3 bases. The CDR3 extends over 16 amino acids. For the CDR3, the DNA is TGTGCCAGCAGTGAATTCGGCGGGAGGGACTACAATGAGCAGTTCTTC. This encodes CASSEFGGRDYNEQFF.

This chain connects TRBV18 to TRBJ1-2, with TRBD1 as a possible D gene (5 bases). The length of the CDR3 is 16 residues. V was trimmed by 3 bases and J by 4 bases, leaving 18 bases between them. Germline V CDR1 and CDR2: KGHSH, LQKENI. CDR3 sequence reads: CASSPQPRGAGYGYTF. The CDR3 DNA reads as TGTGCCAGCTCACCTCAACCCCGCGGGGCTGGCTATGGCTACACCTTC.

This clone was recorded once. This chain joins TRBV18 and TRBJ1-1; D unclear. The germline gives CDR1 KGHSH, CDR2 LQKENI. The V gene lost 6 bases and the J gene lost 8 bases, with 10 bases spanning the gap. CDR3 length equals 11 residues. CDR3 bases: TGTGCCAGCTCTCTCGCAGTGGAAGCTTTCTTT. This gives the protein CASSLAVEAFF.

This chain connects TRBV30 to TRBJ2-5; a possible D gene is TRBD1 (5 bases). Germline V gene sequence: CDR1 GTSNPN, CDR2 SVGIG (reference sequence). This CDR3 region has 15 residues. V gave up 0 bases and J gave up 5 bases, with 16 bases separating them. The CDR3 coding sequence is TGTGCCTGGAGTGTACGGCAGGGTGGTTCGGAGACCCAGTACTTC. It encodes CAWSVRQGGSETQYF.

J is TRBJ1-3 and V is TRBV3-1 (or the pseudogene TRBV3-2), with D uncertain. Trimming pared 1 base from V and 4 bases from J, leaving 8 bases between. Germline assignment: CDR1 LGHDT and CDR2 YNNKEL (reference sequence). The CDR3 is 14 residues long. This CDR3 is CASSQGNSGNTIYF. The DNA for the CDR3 is TGTGCCAGCAGCCAAGGTAACAGCGGAAACACCATATATTTT.

A word on this clone: A junction end diverges from the germline sequence, so it may reflect a read error. In DNA, the CDR3 is TGTGCCAGCAGTCAAACCAGGGTGGGGGCGGCCTTC. Amino acids: CASSQTRVGAAF. The rearrangement joins TRBV12-3 or TRBV12-4 to TRBJ2-7, with D perhaps matching TRBD1 (6 bases). The CDR3 has 12 residues.

This clone was observed once. The rearrangement uses TRBV5-4 and TRBJ2-2, with D perhaps TRBD1 (6 bases). CDR3 size: 14 residues. CDR1 SGHNT and CDR2 YYREEE come from the germline V gene (reference sequence). Trimming pared 4 bases from V and 3 bases from J, leaving 10 bases between. CDR3 amino acids: CASSIRQDTGELFF. For the CDR3, the DNA is TGTGCCAGCAGCATTCGACAGGACACCGGGGAGCTGTTTTTT. Full variable domain (rest looked up from reference TRBV5-4 and TRBJ2-2): ETGVTQSPTHLIKTRGQQVTLRCSSQSGHNTVSWYQQALGQGPQFIFQYYREEENGRGNFPPRFSGLQFPNYSSELNVNALELDDSALYLCASSIRQDTGELFFGEGSRLTVL.

The chain joins TRBV7-2 to TRBJ2-7; no firm D call. This CDR3 contains 12 residues. Trimming shortened V by 5 bases and J by 7 bases, and 12 bases separated the two germline ends. Germline lookup yields CDR1 SGHTA and CDR2 FQGNSA. The CDR3 reads CASSPPPGEQYF. The CDR3 bases are TGTGCCAGCAGCCCTCCCCCCGGGGAGCAGTACTTC.